The source of this T cell receptor beta chain is a study of blood T cell repertoires in COVID-19. At the level of the study: Spain, Italy and the United States supplied samples that represented acute and convalescent COVID-19. PBMCs, B-cell-depleted T cells, or T cells provided the cDNA or gDNA that made up the material.

There are a few counts of this clone. Repertoires were generated with immunoSEQ multiplex PCR, while TCRdb's copy carries only in-frame clones and drops some. The data hold nearly 200,000 clones, with 70% to 85% observed a single time. Sequenced material: peripheral blood. The receptor comes from a human donor with acute or convalescent COVID-19. The donor label of this sample is uncertain.

The CDR3 coding sequence is TGTGCCAGCAGCCAAGGGAGTACTTGGCAGCCCCAGCATTTT. Protein product: CASSQGSTWQPQHF. V is TRBV3-1 (or the pseudogene TRBV3-2) and J is TRBJ1-5; D call uncertain. The CDR3 is 14 residues long. Trimming shortened V by 1 base and J by 7 bases, and 11 bases separated the two germline ends. Germline CDR1 and CDR2: LGHDT and YNNKEL (reference sequence).